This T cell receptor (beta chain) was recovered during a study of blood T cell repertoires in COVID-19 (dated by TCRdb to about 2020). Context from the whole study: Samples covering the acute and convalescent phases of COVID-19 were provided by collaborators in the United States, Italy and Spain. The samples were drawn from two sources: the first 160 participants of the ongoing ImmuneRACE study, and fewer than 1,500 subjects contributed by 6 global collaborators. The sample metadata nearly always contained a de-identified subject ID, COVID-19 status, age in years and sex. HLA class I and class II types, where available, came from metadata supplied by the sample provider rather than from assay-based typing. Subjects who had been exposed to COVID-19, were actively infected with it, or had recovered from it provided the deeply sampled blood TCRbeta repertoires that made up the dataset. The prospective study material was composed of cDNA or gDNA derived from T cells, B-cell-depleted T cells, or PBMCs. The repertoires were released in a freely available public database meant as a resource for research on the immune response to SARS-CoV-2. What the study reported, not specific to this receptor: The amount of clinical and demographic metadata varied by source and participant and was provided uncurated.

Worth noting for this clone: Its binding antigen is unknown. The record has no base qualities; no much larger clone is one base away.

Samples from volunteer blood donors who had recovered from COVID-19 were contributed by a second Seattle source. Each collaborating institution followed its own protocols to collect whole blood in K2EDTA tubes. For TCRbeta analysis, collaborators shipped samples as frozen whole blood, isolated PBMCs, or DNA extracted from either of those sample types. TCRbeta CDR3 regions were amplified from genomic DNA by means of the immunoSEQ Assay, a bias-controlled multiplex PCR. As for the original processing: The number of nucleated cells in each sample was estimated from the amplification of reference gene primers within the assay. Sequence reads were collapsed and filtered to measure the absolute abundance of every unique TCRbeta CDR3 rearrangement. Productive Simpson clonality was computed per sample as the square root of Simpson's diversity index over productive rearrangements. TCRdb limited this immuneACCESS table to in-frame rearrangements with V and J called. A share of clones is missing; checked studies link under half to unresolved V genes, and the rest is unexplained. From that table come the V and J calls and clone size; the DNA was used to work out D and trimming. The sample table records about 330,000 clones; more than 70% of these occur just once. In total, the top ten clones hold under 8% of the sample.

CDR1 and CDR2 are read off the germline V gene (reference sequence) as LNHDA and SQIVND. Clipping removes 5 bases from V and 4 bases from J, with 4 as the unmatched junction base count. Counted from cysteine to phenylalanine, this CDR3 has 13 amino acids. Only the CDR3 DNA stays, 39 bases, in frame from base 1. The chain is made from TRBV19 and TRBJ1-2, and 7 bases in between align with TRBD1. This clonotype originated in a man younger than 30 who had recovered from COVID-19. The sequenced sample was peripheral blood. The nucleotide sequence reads TGTGCCAGTAGTTCCGACAGGGCCTATGGCTACACCTTC. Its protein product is CASSSDRAYGYTF. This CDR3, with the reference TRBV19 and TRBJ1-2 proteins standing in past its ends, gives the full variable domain DGGITQSPKYLFRKEGQNVTLSCEQNLNHDAMYWYRQDPGQGLRLIYYSQIVNDFQKGDIAEGYSVSREKKESFPLTVTSAQKNPTAFYLCASSSDRAYGYTFGSGTRLTVV.